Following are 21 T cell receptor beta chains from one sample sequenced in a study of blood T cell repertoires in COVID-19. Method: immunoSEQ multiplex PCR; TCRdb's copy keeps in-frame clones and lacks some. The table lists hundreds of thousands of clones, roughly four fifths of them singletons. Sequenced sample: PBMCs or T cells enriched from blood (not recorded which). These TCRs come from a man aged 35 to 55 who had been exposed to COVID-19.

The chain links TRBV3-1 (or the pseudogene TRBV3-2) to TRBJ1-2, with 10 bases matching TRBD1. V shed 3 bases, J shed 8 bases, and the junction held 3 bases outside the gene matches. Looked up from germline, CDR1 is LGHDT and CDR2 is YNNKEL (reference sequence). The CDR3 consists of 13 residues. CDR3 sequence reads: CASSQGTGAGYTF. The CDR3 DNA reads TGTGCCAGCAGCCAGGGGACAGGGGCGGGCTACACCTTC.

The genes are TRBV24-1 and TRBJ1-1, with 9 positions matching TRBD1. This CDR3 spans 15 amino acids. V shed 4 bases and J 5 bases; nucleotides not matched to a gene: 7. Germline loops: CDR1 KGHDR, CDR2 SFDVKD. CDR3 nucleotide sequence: TGTGCCACCAGTGACTCCGGGACAGGGTTAACTGAAGCTTTCTTT. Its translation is CATSDSGTGLTEAFF.

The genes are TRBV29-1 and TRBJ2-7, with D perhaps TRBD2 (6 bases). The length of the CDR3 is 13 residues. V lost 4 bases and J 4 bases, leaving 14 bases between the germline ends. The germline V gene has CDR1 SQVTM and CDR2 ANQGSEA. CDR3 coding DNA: TGCAGCGTTGCCCCCCGGGAGTGGTACGAGCAGTACTTC. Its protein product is CSVAPREWYEQYF.

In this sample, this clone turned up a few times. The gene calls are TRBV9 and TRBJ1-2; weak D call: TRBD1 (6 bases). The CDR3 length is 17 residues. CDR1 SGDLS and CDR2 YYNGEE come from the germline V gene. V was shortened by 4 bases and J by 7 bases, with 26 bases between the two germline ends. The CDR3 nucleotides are TGTGCCAGCAGCAAGTATTTAGGGCAGGGGATAGGAGGTGGCTACACCTTC. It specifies CASSKYLGQGIGGGYTF.

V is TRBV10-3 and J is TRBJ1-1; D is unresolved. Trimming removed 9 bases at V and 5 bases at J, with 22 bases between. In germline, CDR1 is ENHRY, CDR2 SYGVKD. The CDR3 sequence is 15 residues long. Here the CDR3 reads CAIKESDEVFTEAFF. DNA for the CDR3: TGTGCCATTAAAGAATCTGACGAGGTGTTTACTGAAGCTTTCTTT.

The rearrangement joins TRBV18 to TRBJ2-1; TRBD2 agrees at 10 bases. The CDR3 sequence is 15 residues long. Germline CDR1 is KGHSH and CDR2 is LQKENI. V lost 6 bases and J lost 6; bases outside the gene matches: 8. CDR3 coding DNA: TGTGCCAGCTCCCCCGGGACTAGCGCCCCCAATGAGCAGTTCTTC. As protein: CASSPGTSAPNEQFF.

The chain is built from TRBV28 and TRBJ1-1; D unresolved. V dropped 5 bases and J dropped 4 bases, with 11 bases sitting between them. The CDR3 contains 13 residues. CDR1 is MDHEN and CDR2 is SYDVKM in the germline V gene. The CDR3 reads CASSQTPFTEAFF. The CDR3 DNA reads TGTGCCAGCAGTCAGACTCCGTTCACTGAAGCTTTCTTT.

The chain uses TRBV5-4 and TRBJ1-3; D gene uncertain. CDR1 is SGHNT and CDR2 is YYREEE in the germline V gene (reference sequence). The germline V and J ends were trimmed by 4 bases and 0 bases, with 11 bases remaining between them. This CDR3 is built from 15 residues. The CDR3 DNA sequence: TGTGCCAGCAGCGTCCCACATAACTCTGGAAACACCATATATTTT. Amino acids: CASSVPHNSGNTIYF.

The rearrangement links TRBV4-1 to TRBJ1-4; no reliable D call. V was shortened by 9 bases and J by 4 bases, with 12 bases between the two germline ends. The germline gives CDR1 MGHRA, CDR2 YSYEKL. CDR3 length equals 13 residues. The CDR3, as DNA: TGCGCCAGTTCGGAACAGCTTAATGAAAAACTGTTTTTT. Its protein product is CASSEQLNEKLFF.

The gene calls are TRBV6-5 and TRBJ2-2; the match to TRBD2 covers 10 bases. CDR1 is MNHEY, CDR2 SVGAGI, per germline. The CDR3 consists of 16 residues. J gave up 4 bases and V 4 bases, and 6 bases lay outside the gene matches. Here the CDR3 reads CASSSAGLAATGELFF. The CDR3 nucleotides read TGTGCCAGCAGTTCCGCCGGACTAGCGGCCACCGGGGAGCTGTTTTTT.

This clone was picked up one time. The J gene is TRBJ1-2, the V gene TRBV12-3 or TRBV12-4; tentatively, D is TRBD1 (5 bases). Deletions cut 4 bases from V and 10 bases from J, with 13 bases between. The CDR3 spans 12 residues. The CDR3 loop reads CASSSFQGFYTF. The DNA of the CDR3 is TGTGCCAGCAGTTCCTTTCAGGGATTCTACACCTTC.

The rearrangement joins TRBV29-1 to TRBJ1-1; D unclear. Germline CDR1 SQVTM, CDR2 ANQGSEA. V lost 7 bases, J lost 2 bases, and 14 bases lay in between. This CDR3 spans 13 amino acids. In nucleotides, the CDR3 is TGCAGCGCCCAACCAGGATTCAACACTGAAGCTTTCTTT. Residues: CSAQPGFNTEAFF.

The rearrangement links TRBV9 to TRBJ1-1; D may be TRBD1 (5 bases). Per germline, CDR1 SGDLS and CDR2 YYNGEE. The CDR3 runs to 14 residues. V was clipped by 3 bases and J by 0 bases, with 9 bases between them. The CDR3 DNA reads TGTGCCAGCAGCGGACAGACCATGAACACTGAAGCTTTCTTT. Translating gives CASSGQTMNTEAFF.

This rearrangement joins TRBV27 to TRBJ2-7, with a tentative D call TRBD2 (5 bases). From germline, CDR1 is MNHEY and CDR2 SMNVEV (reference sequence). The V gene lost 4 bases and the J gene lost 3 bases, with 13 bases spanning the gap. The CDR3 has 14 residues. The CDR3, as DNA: TGTGCCAGCAGTTGGGCCGCGCGGGTCTACGAGCAGTACTTC. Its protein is CASSWAARVYEQYF.

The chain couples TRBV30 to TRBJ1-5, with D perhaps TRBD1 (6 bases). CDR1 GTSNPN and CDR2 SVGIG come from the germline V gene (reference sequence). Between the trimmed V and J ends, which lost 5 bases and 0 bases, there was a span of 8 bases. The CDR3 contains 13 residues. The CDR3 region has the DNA TGTGCCTGGCGGACAGATAGCAATCAGCCCCAGCATTTT. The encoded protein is CAWRTDSNQPQHF.

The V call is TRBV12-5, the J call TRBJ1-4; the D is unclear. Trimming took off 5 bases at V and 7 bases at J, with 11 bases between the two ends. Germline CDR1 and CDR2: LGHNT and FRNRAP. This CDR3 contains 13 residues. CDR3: CASGLSRGEKLFF. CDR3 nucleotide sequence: TGTGCTAGTGGTCTGTCCCGGGGTGAAAAACTGTTTTTT.

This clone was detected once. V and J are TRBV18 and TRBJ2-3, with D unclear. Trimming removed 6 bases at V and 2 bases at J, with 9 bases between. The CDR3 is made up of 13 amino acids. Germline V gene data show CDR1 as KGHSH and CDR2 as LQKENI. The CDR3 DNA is TGTGCCAGCTCGGAGCGCACCACAGATACGCAGTATTTT. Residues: CASSERTTDTQYF. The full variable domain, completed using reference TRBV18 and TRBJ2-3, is NAGVMQNPRHLVRRRGQEARLRCSPMKGHSHVYWYRQLPEEGLKFMVYLQKENIIDESGMPKERFSAEFPKEGPSILRIQQVVRGDSAAYFCASSERTTDTQYFGPGTRLTVL.

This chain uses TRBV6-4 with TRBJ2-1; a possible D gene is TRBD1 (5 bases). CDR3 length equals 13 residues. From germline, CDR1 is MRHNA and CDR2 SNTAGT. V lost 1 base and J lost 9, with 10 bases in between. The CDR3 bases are TGTGCCAGCAGTGACTTGGGAAGGGGTGAGCAGTTCTTC. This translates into CASSDLGRGEQFF.

The CDR3 protein is CASSVLGREGGEQFF. The CDR3 coding sequence is TGTGCCAGCAGCGTATTGGGCCGCGAGGGTGGCGAGCAGTTCTTC. The chain uses TRBV9 and TRBJ2-1; D might be TRBD2 (5 bases). The CDR3 consists of 15 residues. Germline V gene lookup returns CDR1 SGDLS and CDR2 YYNGEE. The ends were cut back, 1 base at V and 10 bases at J, with 18 bases in the middle. Supplemented by reference TRBV9 and TRBJ2-1, the full variable domain reads DSGVTQTPKHLITATGQRVTLRCSPRSGDLSVYWYQQSLDQGLQFLIQYYNGEERAKGNILERFSAQQFPDLHSELNLSSLELGDSALYFCASSVLGREGGEQFFGPGTRLTVL.

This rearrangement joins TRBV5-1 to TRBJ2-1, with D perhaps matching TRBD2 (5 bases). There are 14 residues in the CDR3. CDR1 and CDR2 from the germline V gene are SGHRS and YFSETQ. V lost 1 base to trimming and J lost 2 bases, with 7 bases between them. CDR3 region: CASSLMTTYNEQFF. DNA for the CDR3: TGCGCCAGCAGCTTGATGACTACCTACAATGAGCAGTTCTTC.

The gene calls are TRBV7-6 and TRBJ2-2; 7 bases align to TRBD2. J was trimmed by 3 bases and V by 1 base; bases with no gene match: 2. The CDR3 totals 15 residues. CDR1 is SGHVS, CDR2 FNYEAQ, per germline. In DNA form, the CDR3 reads TGTGCCAGCAGCTTAGGCGGGGGTTACACCGGGGAGCTGTTTTTT. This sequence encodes CASSLGGGYTGELFF. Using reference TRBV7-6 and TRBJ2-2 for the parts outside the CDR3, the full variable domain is GAGVSQSPRYKVTKRGQDVALRCDPISGHVSLYWYRQALGQGPEFLTYFNYEAQQDKSGLPNDRFSAERPEGSISTLTIQRTEQRDSAMYRCASSLGGGYTGELFFGEGSRLTVL.